The rows below give T cell receptor beta chains drawn from one sample of a study of long-term antiretroviral therapy in people with HIV. The method was immunoSEQ multiplex PCR; TCRdb's version includes in-frame clones alone and lacks a portion of them. Of roughly 23,000 clones in the sample, approximately 80% were seen once. Sequenced here: unsorted PBMCs, sampled roughly 5.7 years after starting antiretroviral therapy. These receptors came from a man younger than 40 with HIV. The CDR3 runs from the conserved cysteine through the conserved F or W. The order of the fields is J gene, V gene, clone size, D gene, CDR3 protein, CDR3 DNA. The D gene is left open where the match is weak. For some rows the clone size is stated as once, few or many, or as a class when expanded; others skip it.

TRBJ2-7 TRBV19 few NA CASRLRGTDYEQYF TGTGCCAGTAGATTAAGGGGGACCGATTACGAGCAGTACTTC
TRBJ1-1 TRBV4-3 NA NA CASSHTPPGTPTEAFF TGCGCCAGCAGCCACACCCCCCCAGGGACCCCCACTGAAGCTTTCTTT
TRBJ2-5 TRBV29-1 NA TRBD2 CSVAQTSGGRQETQYF TGCAGCGTCGCCCAGACTAGCGGGGGCCGCCAAGAGACCCAGTACTTC
TRBJ2-2 TRBV7-3 NA NA CASSPDGKFTGELFF TGTGCCAGCAGCCCGGACGGGAAGTTCACCGGGGAGCTGTTTTTT
TRBJ2-7 TRBV5-4 NA TRBD2 CASSLTGLAGNYEQYF TGTGCCAGCAGCTTGACAGGACTAGCGGGGAACTACGAGCAGTACTTC
TRBJ1-4 TRBV6-5 once NA CASSGLVNSQLFF TGTGCCAGCAGCGGCTTGGTCAACTCCCAATTGTTTTTT
TRBJ1-5 TRBV28 NA NA CAIQTGPARDQPQHF TGTGCCATCCAGACAGGACCCGCCAGAGATCAGCCCCAGCATTTT
TRBJ1-2 TRBV2 NA NA CASMEGGIGYTF TGTGCCAGCATGGAGGGAGGGATTGGCTACACCTTC
TRBJ1-4 TRBV19 NA NA CASSIQGFATNEKLFF TGTGCCAGTAGTATCCAGGGGTTTGCAACTAATGAAAAACTGTTTTTT
TRBJ2-1 TRBV11-2 NA NA CASSLGQGRYNEQFF TGTGCCAGCAGCTTAGGCCAGGGACGATACAATGAGCAGTTCTTC
TRBJ2-3 TRBV13 few NA CASSTTGQRGDTQYF TGTGCCAGCAGCACGACAGGTCAGAGGGGAGATACGCAGTATTTT
TRBJ2-5 TRBV4-1 NA NA CASSQEDRDSLWETQYF TGCGCCAGCAGCCAAGAGGACCGGGACTCACTTTGGGAGACCCAGTACTTC
TRBJ2-7 TRBV5-1 NA TRBD1 CASSYAPGQVDEQYF TGCGCCAGCAGCTACGCCCCGGGACAGGTGGACGAGCAGTACTTC
TRBJ1-4 TRBV11-2 NA TRBD1 CASSLGATGNEKLFF TGTGCCAGCAGCTTAGGGGCGACAGGGAATGAAAAACTGTTTTTT
TRBJ2-6 TRBV18 NA TRBD1 CASSPREGARFAANVLTF TGTGCCAGCTCACCACGCGAGGGGGCACGATTCGCGGCCAACGTCCTGACTTTC
TRBJ1-5 TRBV21-1 NA NA CASSVKGGTSNQPQHF TGTGCCAGCAGCGTAAAAGGGGGGACTAGCAATCAGCCCCAGCATTTT
TRBJ2-7 TRBV11-2 NA TRBD1 CASSVPGQSSYEQYF TGTGCCAGCAGCGTACCGGGACAGAGCTCCTACGAGCAGTACTTC
TRBJ2-1 TRBV4-3 NA NA CASSQALPYNEQFF TGCGCCAGCAGCCAAGCGCTGCCCTACAATGAGCAGTTCTTC
TRBJ1-2 TRBV7-2 NA NA CASSLVSGNGGYTF TGTGCCAGCAGCTTAGTTTCAGGGAACGGTGGCTACACCTTC
TRBJ2-7 TRBV5-4 once NA CASSWKHGMGYEQYF TGTGCCAGCAGCTGGAAACATGGAATGGGCTACGAGCAGTACTTC
TRBJ2-4 TRBV4-1 few NA CASSQAVQGNIQYF TGCGCCAGCAGCCAAGCTGTTCAGGGGAACATTCAGTACTTC
TRBJ1-2 TRBV7-2 NA TRBD1 CASSLTGASYGYTF TGTGCCAGCAGCTTGACAGGGGCAAGCTATGGCTACACCTTC
TRBJ1-6 TRBV10-3 NA TRBD1 CAISSGQGGNSPLHF TGTGCCATCAGTTCCGGACAGGGCGGGAATTCACCCCTCCACTTT
TRBJ1-3 TRBV9 NA NA CASSVGNTIYF TGTGCCAGCAGCGTAGGGAACACCATATATTTT
TRBJ2-3 TRBV7-6 NA NA CASSSSVRTDTQYF TGTGCCAGCAGCTCCAGCGTCCGTACAGATACGCAGTATTTT
TRBJ1-2 TRBV27 NA NA CASSYATGNYGYTF TGTGCCAGCAGTTACGCTACAGGGAACTATGGCTACACCTTC
TRBJ2-1 TRBV5-6 NA TRBD1 CASSLTGANLYNEQFF TGTGCCAGCAGCTTGACAGGGGCCAATCTTTACAATGAGCAGTTCTTC
TRBJ1-2 TRBV29-1 NA NA CSVDYYGYTF TGCAGCGTCGATTATTATGGCTACACCTTC
TRBJ2-1 TRBV29-1 NA TRBD2 CSTEREPFF TGCAGCACCGAGCGGGAACCGTTCTTC
TRBJ1-2 TRBV27 NA NA CASSLSVGGASSGYTF TGTGCCAGCAGTTTATCCGTCGGGGGGGCTTCAAGTGGCTACACCTTC
TRBJ2-7 TRBV9 once TRBD1 CASSVTGTGDEQYF TGTGCCAGCAGCGTAACCGGGACAGGGGACGAGCAGTACTTC
TRBJ2-1 TRBV7-3 NA NA CASSLLSEDEQFF TGTGCCAGCAGCTTGCTCAGTGAGGATGAGCAGTTCTTC
TRBJ1-1 TRBV5-4 NA NA CASSPPFRTATTEAFF TGTGCCAGCAGCCCCCCATTCAGGACAGCAACGACTGAAGCTTTCTTT
TRBJ2-7 TRBV29-1 once TRBD2 CSVARDYTYEQYF TGCAGCGTTGCCCGGGACTACACCTACGAGCAGTACTTC
TRBJ2-7 TRBV4-3 NA TRBD1 CASSLHRGDYEQYF TGCGCCAGCAGCTTGCACAGGGGAGACTACGAGCAGTACTTC
TRBJ2-1 TRBV5-1 NA TRBD2 CASSPGERDPSSYNEQFF TGCGCCAGCAGCCCCGGGGAGCGGGACCCCTCTTCCTACAATGAGCAGTTCTTC
TRBJ2-3 TRBV25-1 NA TRBD1 CASRTGETDTQYF TGTGCCAGCAGGACAGGGGAAACAGATACGCAGTATTTT
TRBJ2-2 TRBV2 NA NA CASSEGKNTGELFF TGTGCCAGCAGTGAAGGCAAGAACACCGGGGAGCTGTTTTTT
TRBJ2-7 TRBV28 NA NA CASFSGHYTAEQYF TGTGCCAGTTTTTCGGGACACTATACAGCCGAGCAGTACTTC
TRBJ1-3 TRBV19 once NA CASSTTSGNTIYF TGTGCCAGTAGTACCACCTCTGGAAACACCATATATTTT
TRBJ1-6 TRBV5-6 once NA CASSFGGSYNSPLHF TGTGCCAGCAGCTTCGGGGGCTCCTATAATTCACCCCTCCACTTT
TRBJ2-7 TRBV27 NA NA CASSSTGNSYEQYF TGTGCCAGCAGTTCGACCGGAAACTCCTACGAGCAGTACTTC
TRBJ2-1 TRBV5-8 NA TRBD2 CASSGSTSPRWYEQFF TGTGCCAGCAGCGGATCGACTAGCCCGCGTTGGTATGAGCAGTTCTTC
TRBJ2-2 TRBV15 NA NA CATSRGVPGELFF TGTGCCACCAGCAGAGGAGTTCCCGGGGAGCTGTTTTTT
TRBJ1-5 TRBV20-1 NA NA CSAGGAQPQHF TGCAGTGCCGGAGGGGCTCAGCCCCAGCATTTT
TRBJ2-1 TRBV7-6 NA NA CASSLAGAGGHFNEQFF TGTGCCAGCAGCTTAGCGGGGGCTGGTGGACATTTTAATGAGCAGTTCTTC
TRBJ2-2 TRBV11-2 NA TRBD2 CASSLTRWEGDTGELFF TGTGCCAGCAGCTTGACGCGTTGGGAGGGTGACACCGGGGAGCTGTTTTTT
TRBJ1-1 TRBV19 NA NA CASLSGSTQAFF TGTGCCAGTCTCAGCGGGAGTACCCAAGCTTTCTTT
TRBJ1-2 TRBV18 NA NA CASSPQKGFYGYTF TGTGCCAGCTCACCTCAAAAGGGGTTCTATGGCTACACCTTC
TRBJ1-2 TRBV6-5 NA NA CASSPLMGFNYGYTF TGTGCCAGCAGCCCCCTCATGGGGTTCAACTATGGCTACACCTTC
TRBJ2-3 TRBV7-3 NA NA CASSLTGGPDTQYF TGTGCCAGCAGCTTAACCGGGGGTCCAGATACGCAGTATTTT
TRBJ2-2 TRBV27 NA NA CASSWDFTGELFF TGTGCCAGCAGCTGGGACTTCACCGGGGAGCTGTTTTTT
TRBJ2-7 TRBV9 NA NA CASSVDPQTYEQYF TGTGCCAGCAGCGTAGACCCGCAGACGTACGAGCAGTACTTC
TRBJ2-7 TRBV11-2 NA TRBD1 CASSFGTGGEQYF TGTGCCAGCAGCTTCGGGACAGGGGGCGAGCAGTACTTC
TRBJ1-2 TRBV2 NA NA CASKEGVDGYTF TGTGCCAGCAAAGAAGGGGTAGATGGCTACACCTTC
TRBJ1-5 TRBV27 NA NA CASRKKGQPQHF TGTGCCAGCAGGAAGAAAGGGCAGCCCCAGCATTTT
TRBJ2-3 TRBV9 NA TRBD2 CASSEGVAGEGTDTQYF TGTGCCAGCAGCGAAGGAGTAGCGGGTGAAGGCACAGATACGCAGTATTTT
TRBJ2-3 TRBV5-5 NA NA CASSPEGGPSDTDTQYF TGTGCCAGCAGCCCGGAGGGGGGACCTTCCGACACAGATACGCAGTATTTT
TRBJ1-5 TRBV29-1 few NA CSVSMGHNQPQHF TGCAGCGTTTCGATGGGGCACAATCAGCCCCAGCATTTT